The 28 T cell receptor beta chains presented below share a single source sample, sequenced in a study of control samples from healthy donors and cancer patients. Assay used: immunoSEQ multiplex PCR; TCRdb lists only in-frame clones, some missing. This repertoire shows 150,000 to 200,000 clones, about nine tenths found once; its top ten account for 1.5%. Input material: blood. These receptor sequences come from a woman in her twenties or thirties in good health.

Note on this clone: The sample has other DNA sequences that encode this CDR3 too. The CDR3: CASSPDRVGNTIYF. The CDR3 DNA sequence: TGTGCCAGCAGTCCGGACAGGGTAGGAAACACCATATATTTT. The genes are TRBV28 and TRBJ1-3; the match to TRBD1 covers 8 bases. Germline trimming cut 5 bases from V and 4 bases from J; bases unmatched to any gene: 4. In germline, CDR1 is MDHEN, CDR2 SYDVKM. CDR3 length: 14 residues.

This clone occurred once. This chain joins TRBV20-1 and TRBJ1-5; maybe TRBD1 (5 bases). Between the trimmed V and J ends, which lost 5 bases and 4 bases, there was a span of 15 bases. Germline CDR1 is DFQATT and CDR2 is SNEGSKA (reference sequence). The CDR3 is 14 residues long. The CDR3 region is CSAGADRLNQPQHF. The CDR3 nucleotides are TGCAGTGCTGGTGCAGACAGACTTAATCAGCCCCAGCATTTT.

This clone has just one count. V is TRBV6-5 and J is TRBJ1-1, with 7 nucleotides matching TRBD1. V shed 7 bases, J shed 4 bases, and the junction held 6 bases outside the gene matches. The CDR3 length is 13 residues. CDR1 is MNHEY, CDR2 SVGAGI, per germline. The CDR3 loop is CASIPGGGTEAFF. In DNA form, the CDR3 reads TGTGCCAGCATCCCAGGGGGGGGCACTGAAGCTTTCTTT.

The chain is built from TRBV12-3 or TRBV12-4 and TRBJ1-3; the D is unclear. Between the trimmed V and J ends, which lost 3 bases and 4 bases, there was a span of 7 bases. This CDR3 region has 13 residues. DNA for the CDR3: TGTGCCAGCAGTTTGGGTACAGGAAACACCATATATTTT. It translates to CASSLGTGNTIYF.

J is TRBJ1-1 and V is TRBV30; weak D call: TRBD1 (6 bases). Between the trimmed V and J ends, which lost 4 bases and 1 base, there was a span of 10 bases. Germline CDR1 GTSNPN, CDR2 SVGIG (reference sequence). CDR3 length: 13 residues. The CDR3 DNA follows: TGTGCCTGGAATCCACAGGGGAACACTGAAGCTTTCTTT. Its protein is CAWNPQGNTEAFF.

This clone was found once. Other nucleotide sequences from this sample produce the same CDR3. The chain links TRBV19 to TRBJ1-5; 9 bases agree with TRBD1. Trimming cost V 6 bases and J 4 bases; bases outside gene matches: 1. Germline V CDR1 and CDR2: LNHDA, SQIVND (reference sequence). The CDR3 sequence is 13 residues long. The CDR3 region has the DNA TGTGCCAGTAGGACAGGGGGTAATCAGCCCCAGCATTTT. Protein sequence: CASRTGGNQPQHF.

The V call is TRBV18, the J call TRBJ1-5; D gene unclear. Germline lookup yields CDR1 KGHSH and CDR2 LQKENI. The V and J ends lost 3 bases and 6 bases respectively, with 12 bases between them. CDR3 length: 14 amino acids. The CDR3, as DNA: TGTGCCAGCTCACCGGGAGTAGTGGCTCAGCCCCAGCATTTT. Translation: CASSPGVVAQPQHF. The variable domain in full, with the rest retrieved from reference TRBV18 and TRBJ1-5, is NAGVMQNPRHLVRRRGQEARLRCSPMKGHSHVYWYRQLPEEGLKFMVYLQKENIIDESGMPKERFSAEFPKEGPSILRIQQVVRGDSAAYFCASSPGVVAQPQHFGDGTRLSIL.

This chain links TRBV30 with TRBJ1-1; D is possibly TRBD1 (5 bases). Trimming stripped 0 bases from V and 0 bases from J, with 11 bases between. Germline V gene data show CDR1 as GTSNPN and CDR2 as SVGIG (reference sequence). CDR3 length: 15 residues. CDR3 sequence (DNA): TGTGCCTGGAGTGTAGTTGGGGGGATGAACACTGAAGCTTTCTTT. This encodes CAWSVVGGMNTEAFF.

V usage is TRBV6-5 and J usage is TRBJ1-4, with a tentative D call TRBD1 (6 bases). V was trimmed by 4 bases and J by 8 bases, leaving 11 bases between them. The CDR3 has 13 amino acids. Germline V gives CDR1 MNHEY, CDR2 SVGAGI. In DNA form, the CDR3 reads TGTGCCAGCAGTTTCCGGGACAACGAAAAACTGTTTTTT. As protein: CASSFRDNEKLFF.

The chain joins TRBV2 to TRBJ2-7; a possible D gene is TRBD1 (5 bases). Looked up from germline, CDR1 is SNHLY and CDR2 is FYNNEI. V was cut by 6 bases and J by 0 bases, with 6 bases left in between. This CDR3 is built from 12 residues. The CDR3, as DNA: TGTGCCAGCAGGACAGACTCCTACGAGCAGTACTTC. It is translated as CASRTDSYEQYF. The full variable domain, its missing parts supplied by reference TRBV2 and TRBJ2-7, is EPEVTQTPSHQVTQMGQEVILRCVPISNHLYFYWYRQILGQKVEFLVSFYNNEISEKSEIFDDQFSVERPDGSNFTLKIRSTKLEDSAMYFCASRTDSYEQYFGPGTRLTVT.

The genes are TRBV6-1 and TRBJ2-3; 10 positions agree with TRBD2. This CDR3 spans 15 amino acids. Trimming took 7 bases from V and 3 from J; bases not matched to a gene: 7. From germline, CDR1 is MNHNS and CDR2 SASEGT. The CDR3 DNA sequence: TGTGCCAGCAAATCTAGCGGGAGTGGGACAGATACGCAGTATTTT. Amino acid sequence: CASKSSGSGTDTQYF.

This clone has a single count. V gene TRBV5-8 combines with J gene TRBJ1-4; D is possibly TRBD1 (5 bases). V lost 0 bases and J lost 0, with 9 bases in between. The V gene's germline CDR1 is SGHTS and CDR2 YDEGEE. The CDR3 has 16 amino acids. The chain's CDR3 is CASSLGDSATNEKLFF. In nucleotides, the CDR3 is TGTGCCAGCAGCTTGGGGGACTCAGCAACTAATGAAAAACTGTTTTTT.

This chain's CDR3 is CASSYSSGTGELFF. The CDR3 DNA reads TGTGCCAGCAGTTACTCTAGCGGCACCGGGGAGCTGTTTTTT. This sequence joins TRBV6-5 and TRBJ2-2, with D possibly TRBD2 on 6 matching bases. Trimming stripped 0 bases from V and 4 bases from J, with 6 bases between. There are 14 residues in the CDR3. In germline, CDR1 is MNHEY, CDR2 SVGAGI.

The rearrangement links TRBV28 to TRBJ1-5; D is perhaps TRBD1 (6 bases). Germline loops: CDR1 MDHEN, CDR2 SYDVKM. V lost 4 bases and J lost 3, with 16 bases in between. This CDR3 region has 16 residues. Here the CDR3 reads CASSSGTKRDNQPQHF. The CDR3 DNA is TGTGCCAGCAGTTCCGGGACAAAGAGAGACAATCAGCCCCAGCATTTT.

This clone was picked up a small number of times. V and J are TRBV3-1 (or the pseudogene TRBV3-2) and TRBJ2-1; no clear D. The CDR3 spans 12 residues. CDR1 and CDR2 from the germline V gene are LGHDT and YNNKEL (reference sequence). The V gene lost 2 bases and the J gene lost 6 bases, with 5 bases spanning the gap. The CDR3 sequence is CASSQLSNEQFF. CDR3 in DNA: TGTGCCAGCAGCCAACTGTCCAATGAGCAGTTCTTC.

The gene calls are TRBV27 and TRBJ1-1; 7 bases align to TRBD1. This CDR3 is 14 amino acids long. CDR1 is MNHEY and CDR2 is SMNVEV in the germline V gene (reference sequence). The V and J ends lost 6 bases and 1 base, in that order; junction bases with no gene match: 5. CDR3 protein: CASRPNRGNTEAFF. The CDR3 DNA reads TGTGCCAGCAGACCGAACAGGGGGAACACTGAAGCTTTCTTT.

The rearrangement links TRBV4-1 to TRBJ2-3, with TRBD2 matching 14 bases. In germline, CDR1 is MGHRA, CDR2 YSYEKL. The CDR3 spans 18 residues. Unmatched junction bases numbered 6, after V lost 4 bases and J lost 0 bases. CDR3 protein: CASSPGLAGALSTDTQYF. DNA for the CDR3: TGCGCCAGCAGCCCGGGACTAGCGGGGGCACTTAGCACAGATACGCAGTATTTT.

This clone is a singleton in its sample. The V and J genes are TRBV18 and TRBJ2-1, with 10 bases fitting TRBD2. The CDR3 length is 15 residues. Germline V gives CDR1 KGHSH, CDR2 LQKENI. With V trimmed by 6 bases and J by 6 bases, 8 bases remained unmatched. CDR3: CASSRVSGGTNEQFF. CDR3 coding DNA: TGTGCCAGCTCTCGGGTTAGCGGGGGGACCAATGAGCAGTTCTTC.

The V and J genes are TRBV2 and TRBJ1-5, with D unresolved. Germline lookup yields CDR1 SNHLY and CDR2 FYNNEI. Trimming pared 4 bases from V and 1 base from J, leaving 8 bases between. This CDR3 region has 14 residues. The CDR3 nucleotides are TGTGCCAGCAGTGGGGGAGAGAGCAATCAGCCCCAGCATTTT. It encodes CASSGGESNQPQHF.

This chain joins TRBV11-2 and TRBJ1-1; TRBD1 matches at 8 bases. Germline V gives CDR1 SGHAT, CDR2 FQNNGV. This CDR3 is built from 17 residues. V lost 1 base and J lost 0; bases outside the gene matches: 7. The CDR3 DNA is TGTGCCAGCAGCTTAGGGCAGGGGGCGAGAATGAACACTGAAGCTTTCTTT. Residues: CASSLGQGARMNTEAFF.

As concerns this clone: The sample contains more than one DNA sequence encoding this CDR3. The rearrangement joins TRBV5-1 to TRBJ1-1; D not resolved. V was clipped by 0 bases and J by 3 bases, with 6 bases between them. Germline V CDR1 and CDR2: SGHRS, YFSETQ. The CDR3 runs 13 residues. The CDR3 coding sequence is TGCGCCAGCAGCTTGGACAGAGACACTGAAGCTTTCTTT. Translating it yields CASSLDRDTEAFF.

Regarding this clone: Relative to the germline gene, one junction end is altered; a read error may explain this. The chain joins TRBV7-7 to TRBJ2-2; the match to TRBD2 covers 9 bases. Germline V lookup: CDR1 SSHAT, CDR2 FNYEAQ (reference sequence). The CDR3 is 15 amino acids. The CDR3 sequence is CASSPGLANTGELFF. For the CDR3, the DNA is TGTGCTAGCAGCCCGGGACTAGCCAACACCGGGGAGCTGTTTTTT.

Details on this clone: The sample holds other DNA sequences that translate to the same CDR3. The chain links TRBV6-2 or TRBV6-3 to TRBJ1-5; D is undetermined. V shed 0 bases and J shed 0 bases, with 3 bases lying between them. Per germline, CDR1 MNHEY and CDR2 SVGEGT. This CDR3 is built from 14 residues. CDR3 sequence: CASSYSGSNQPQHF. DNA for the CDR3: TGTGCCAGCAGTTACTCGGGTAGCAATCAGCCCCAGCATTTT.

This clone occurred once. The V gene is TRBV15, the J gene TRBJ2-7, with TRBD2 identical over 9 bases. CDR3 length: 17 amino acids. Germline CDR1 is LNHNV and CDR2 is YYDKDF (reference sequence). V lost 0 bases and J lost 0; bases outside the gene matches: 6. Here the CDR3 reads CATSREGLAGSSYEQYF. The DNA for the CDR3 is TGTGCCACCAGCAGAGAAGGTCTAGCGGGGAGCTCCTACGAGCAGTACTTC.

The chain joins TRBV14 to TRBJ2-3, with 7 bases matching TRBD2. V was clipped by 4 bases and J by 3 bases; unmatched bases: 4. Germline CDR1 is SGHDN and CDR2 is FVKESK. The CDR3 totals 14 residues. The CDR3 sequence is CASSRDYRTDTQYF. For the CDR3, the DNA is TGTGCCAGCAGCCGGGACTATAGGACAGATACGCAGTATTTT.

This clone has only one observation. Other DNA sequences in this specimen translate into the identical CDR3. CDR3 nucleotide sequence: TGTGCCAGCAGTGAGGGACAGGGATCCGATACGCAGTATTTT. As protein: CASSEGQGSDTQYF. The chain couples TRBV6-4 to TRBJ2-3; TRBD1 matches 9 bases. Germline V gene data show CDR1 as MRHNA and CDR2 as SNTAGT. With 3 bases clipped from V and 6 bases from J, the junction kept 4 bases outside the gene matches. The CDR3 has 14 residues.

The gene calls are TRBV19 and TRBJ2-7, with 12 bases fitting TRBD2. V lost 6 bases to trimming and J lost 3 bases; unmatched junction nucleotides: 6. The CDR3 spans 15 residues. In germline, CDR1 is LNHDA, CDR2 SQIVND (reference sequence). The CDR3: CASRSRTSGNYEQYF. Here the CDR3 DNA reads TGTGCCAGTAGATCCCGGACTAGCGGGAACTACGAGCAGTACTTC. Drawing the rest from reference TRBV19 and TRBJ2-7, the complete variable domain is DGGITQSPKYLFRKEGQNVTLSCEQNLNHDAMYWYRQDPGQGLRLIYYSQIVNDFQKGDIAEGYSVSREKKESFPLTVTSAQKNPTAFYLCASRSRTSGNYEQYFGPGTRLTVT.

This sequence joins TRBV15 and TRBJ2-2; 7 bases fit TRBD1. The junction had 6 bases not matched to a gene; V was cut back by 1 base and J by 4 bases. The CDR3 has 16 amino acids. Germline V CDR1 and CDR2: LNHNV, YYDKDF (reference sequence). In DNA, the CDR3 is TGTGCCACCAGCAGAGCTACGAACAGGGGCACCGGGGAGCTGTTTTTT. Encoded protein: CATSRATNRGTGELFF.